One sample yielded the 11 T cell receptor beta chains listed below, sequenced in a study of T cell repertoires in cytomegalovirus infection. TCRdb reprocessed the reads with MiXCR, giving one entry per CDR3 protein. The top ten hold approximately 15% of the sample, which has around 290,000 distinct CDR3 sequences, around 25% seen once. Sequenced material: PBMCs. Every receptor here comes from a human donor in good health (CMV status not recorded). Some clones in this sample may be carry-over from other donors' samples.

The chain recombines TRBV7-3 with TRBJ2-3; D ambiguous. With 1 base removed from V and 3 bases from J, the gap between germline ends came to 11 bases. CDR1 and CDR2 (germline): SGHTA, FQGTGA. There are 15 residues in the CDR3. DNA for the CDR3: TGTGCCAGCAGCTTAAGGGTTGGACGTACAGATACGCAGTATTTT. It encodes CASSLRVGRTDTQYF.

This clonotype has ten or more counts. The gene calls are TRBV7-2 and TRBJ2-1, with D possibly TRBD2 on 7 matching bases. The length of the CDR3 is 14 residues. CDR1 is SGHTA, CDR2 FQGNSA, per germline. Trimming shortened V by 6 bases and J by 5 bases, and 14 bases separated the two germline ends. In nucleotides, the CDR3 is TGTGCCAGCAGGGCGGGGGCGCTGAACAATGAGCAGTTCTTC. This sequence encodes CASRAGALNNEQFF.

This clonotype has at least ten counts. The CDR3 region has the DNA TGTGCCAGCAGCTTAGATTTGCGGGACGGACTAAATCAGCCCCAGCATTTT. It codes for CASSLDLRDGLNQPQHF. The V gene is TRBV7-2, the J gene TRBJ1-5; D might be TRBD1 (5 bases). This CDR3 has 17 residues. The germline gives CDR1 SGHTA, CDR2 FQGNSA. Trimming took 1 base from V and 4 from J, leaving 17 bases between them.

This chain joins TRBV7-2 and TRBJ2-5; no reliable D call. The CDR3 contains 15 residues. CDR1 and CDR2 from the germline V gene are SGHTA and FQGNSA. V lost 5 bases, J lost 1 base, and 14 bases lay in between. The DNA for the CDR3 is TGTGCCAGCAGCCCGACCCGGACGGGCCAAGAGACCCAGTACTTC. Its translation is CASSPTRTGQETQYF.

This clonotype showed up just a few times. The V call is TRBV11-2, the J call TRBJ2-7; D unclear. The germline V and J ends were trimmed by 5 bases and 0 bases, with 11 bases remaining between them. This CDR3 comprises 14 residues. Germline CDR1 reads SGHAT; CDR2 reads FQNNGV. CDR3 DNA sequence: TGTGCCAGCAGCGTGCGGTCAGACTCCTACGAGCAGTACTTC. Its protein is CASSVRSDSYEQYF.

The chain uses TRBV27 and TRBJ1-2, with TRBD1 identical over 7 bases. V gave up 3 bases and J gave up 6 bases; unmatched junction bases: 7. Germline V gene sequence: CDR1 MNHEY, CDR2 SMNVEV (reference sequence). The CDR3 sequence is 14 residues long. The CDR3 protein is CASSFRTGSNGYTF. In nucleotides, the CDR3 is TGTGCCAGCAGTTTCCGGACAGGTTCGAATGGCTACACCTTC.

The chain combines TRBV11-2 with TRBJ2-1; the D call may be TRBD1 or TRBD2 (5 bases each). Germline CDR1 reads SGHAT; CDR2 reads FQNNGV. The CDR3 covers 13 residues. Trimming stripped 4 bases from V and 9 bases from J, with 13 bases between. The CDR3 DNA reads TGTGCCAGCAGCTGGGACGTTGGTCGTGAGCAGTTCTTC. Translated, it gives CASSWDVGREQFF.

The rearrangement links TRBV7-9 to TRBJ1-1; 7 positions agree with TRBD1. V lost 4 bases and J lost 5; bases outside the gene matches: 7. Germline-derived CDR1 and CDR2 are SEHNR and FQNEAQ (reference sequence). The length of the CDR3 is 14 residues. The CDR3, as DNA: TGTGCCAGCAGCTACCGACAGGGTGGAACTGAAGCTTTCTTT. This codes for CASSYRQGGTEAFF.

CDR3 residues: CSVDLSGDKSERLFF. The CDR3, as DNA: TGCAGCGTTGACTTATCAGGAGATAAATCCGAACGGCTGTTTTTT. This sequence joins TRBV29-1 and TRBJ2-2; D call uncertain. This CDR3 is 15 amino acids long. Trimming took off 3 bases at V and 13 bases at J, with 24 bases between the two ends. Germline V gene sequence: CDR1 SQVTM, CDR2 ANQGSEA.

The chain couples TRBV7-3 to TRBJ1-2, with 9 bases fitting TRBD1. Trimming removed 8 bases from V and 7 bases from J; junction bases left unmatched: 5. Germline CDR1 and CDR2: SGHTA and FQGTGA. CDR3 length equals 12 residues. The CDR3 coding sequence is TGTGCCAGCCGGGACAGGGTTTCTGGCTACACCTTC. This translates into CASRDRVSGYTF.

This clonotype was picked up many times. The chain is built from TRBV11-2 and TRBJ2-3; 8 bases agree with TRBD2. This CDR3 is 12 amino acids long. Germline V gives CDR1 SGHAT, CDR2 FQNNGV. V shed 6 bases and J 4 bases; nucleotides not matched to a gene: 0. The CDR3 DNA reads TGTGCCAGCAGGCGGGAGGCAGATACGCAGTATTTT. Encoded protein: CASRREADTQYF.